Included here is one T cell receptor (beta chain) sequence, with context. Its antigen remains unknown. These data are taken from a study of OX40 agonist ivuxolimab in advanced cancers. Background on the study: The study reported partial responses in three patients: one hepatocellular carcinoma, two cutaneous melanoma. Whole-study findings and limits: Partial responders treated at 0.1-3.0 mg/kg exhibited clonal expansion among the lowest measured. Dose levels from 0.1 to 3.0 mg/kg saw CD4+ and CD8+ blood T cells expand clonally by week 6.

Libraries were prepared by immunoSEQ multiplex PCR; TCRdb keeps only in-frame clonotypes and omits some of them. The profile shows more than 11,000 clones, around 84% of them singletons. Individuals having autoimmune disease history or systemic immunosuppression were not enrolled. This CDR3 is built from 20 residues. Germline CDR1 and CDR2: SNHLY and FYNNEI. V lost 4 bases to trimming and J lost 0 bases; unmatched junction nucleotides: 19. The material sequenced was CD4+ or CD8+ T cells sorted from blood, taken in a trial of the OX40 agonist ivuxolimab. This receptor was taken from an adult with an advanced solid tumor such as melanoma, head and neck, liver or kidney cancer. V is TRBV2 and J is TRBJ1-1; TRBD1 matches at 8 bases. The CDR3 reads CASSGPGGSEEWTLNTEAFF. The CDR3 nucleotides read TGTGCCAGCAGTGGGCCAGGGGGCTCTGAGGAATGGACGCTGAACACTGAAGCTTTCTTT.